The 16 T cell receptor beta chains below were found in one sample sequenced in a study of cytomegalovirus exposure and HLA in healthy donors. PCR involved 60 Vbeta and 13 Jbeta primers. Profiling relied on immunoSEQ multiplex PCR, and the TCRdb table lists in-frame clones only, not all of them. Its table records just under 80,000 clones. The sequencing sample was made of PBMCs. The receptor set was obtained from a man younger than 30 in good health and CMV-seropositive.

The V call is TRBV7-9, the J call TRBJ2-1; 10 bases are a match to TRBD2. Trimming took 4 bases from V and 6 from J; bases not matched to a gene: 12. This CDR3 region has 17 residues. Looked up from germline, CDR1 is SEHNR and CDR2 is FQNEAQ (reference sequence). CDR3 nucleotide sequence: TGTGCCAGCAGCTCCGGGGGGCAAGCGGGAGGGCGCAATGAGCAGTTCTTC. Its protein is CASSSGGQAGGRNEQFF.

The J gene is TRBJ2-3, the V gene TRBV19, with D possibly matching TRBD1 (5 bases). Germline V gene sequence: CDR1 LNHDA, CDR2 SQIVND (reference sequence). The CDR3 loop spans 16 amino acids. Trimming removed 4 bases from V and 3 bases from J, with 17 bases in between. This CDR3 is CASSKKSAGWTDTQYF. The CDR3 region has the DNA TGTGCCAGTAGTAAGAAGTCGGCAGGGTGGACAGATACGCAGTATTTT.

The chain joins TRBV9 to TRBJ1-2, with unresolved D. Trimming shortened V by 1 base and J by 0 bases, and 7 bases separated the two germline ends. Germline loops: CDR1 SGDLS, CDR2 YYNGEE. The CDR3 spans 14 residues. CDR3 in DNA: TGTGCCAGCAGCGTAACACAAACTAACTATGGCTACACCTTC. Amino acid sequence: CASSVTQTNYGYTF.

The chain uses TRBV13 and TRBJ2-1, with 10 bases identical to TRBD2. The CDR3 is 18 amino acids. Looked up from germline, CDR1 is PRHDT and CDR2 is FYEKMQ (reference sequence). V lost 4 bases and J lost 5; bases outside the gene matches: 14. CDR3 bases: TGTGCCAGCAGCTCCCCGAAGGAGCGGGAGGGCCAGAACAATGAGCAGTTCTTC. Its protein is CASSSPKEREGQNNEQFF.

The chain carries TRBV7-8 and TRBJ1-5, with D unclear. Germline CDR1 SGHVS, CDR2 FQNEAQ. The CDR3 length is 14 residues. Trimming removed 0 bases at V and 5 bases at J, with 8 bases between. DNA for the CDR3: TGTGCCAGCAGCTTAGCGCCAGGTTATCAGCCCCAGCATTTT. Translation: CASSLAPGYQPQHF.

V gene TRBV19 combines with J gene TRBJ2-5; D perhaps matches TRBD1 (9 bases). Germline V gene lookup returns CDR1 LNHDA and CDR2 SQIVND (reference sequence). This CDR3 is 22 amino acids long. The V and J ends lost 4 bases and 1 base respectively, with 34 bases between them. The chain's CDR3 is CASSNWLSDRGELAAPQETQYF. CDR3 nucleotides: TGTGCCAGTAGTAACTGGTTGTCCGACAGGGGGGAACTAGCGGCTCCCCAAGAGACCCAGTACTTC.

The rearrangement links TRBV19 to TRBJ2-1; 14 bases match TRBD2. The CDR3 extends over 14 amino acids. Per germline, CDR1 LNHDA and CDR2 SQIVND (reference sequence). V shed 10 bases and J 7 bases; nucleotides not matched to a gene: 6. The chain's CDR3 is CATSGTSGSNEQFF. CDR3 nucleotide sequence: TGTGCCACCTCCGGGACTAGCGGGAGTAATGAGCAGTTCTTC.

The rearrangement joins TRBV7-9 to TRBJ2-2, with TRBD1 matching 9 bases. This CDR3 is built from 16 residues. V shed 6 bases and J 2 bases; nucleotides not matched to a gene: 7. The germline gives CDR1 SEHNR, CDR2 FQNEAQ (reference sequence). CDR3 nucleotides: TGTGCCAGCAGACCGGGACAGGGTGGTAACACCGGGGAGCTGTTTTTT. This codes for CASRPGQGGNTGELFF. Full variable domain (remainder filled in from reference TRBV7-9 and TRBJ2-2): DTGVSQNPRHKITKRGQNVTFRCDPISEHNRLYWYRQTLGQGPEFLTYFQNEAQLEKSRLLSDRFSAERPKGSFSTLEIQRTEQGDSAMYLCASRPGQGGNTGELFFGEGSRLTVL.

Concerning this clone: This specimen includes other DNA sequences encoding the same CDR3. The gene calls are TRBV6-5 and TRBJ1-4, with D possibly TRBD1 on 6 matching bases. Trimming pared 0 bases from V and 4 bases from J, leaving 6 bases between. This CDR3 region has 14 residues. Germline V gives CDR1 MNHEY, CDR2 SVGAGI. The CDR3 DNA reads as TGTGCCAGCAGTTACTCCAGGGGTAATGAAAAACTGTTTTTT. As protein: CASSYSRGNEKLFF.

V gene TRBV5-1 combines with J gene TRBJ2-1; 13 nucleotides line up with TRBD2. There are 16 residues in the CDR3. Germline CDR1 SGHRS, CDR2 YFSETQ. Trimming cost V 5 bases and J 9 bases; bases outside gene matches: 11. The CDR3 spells CASSYRTSGRAGEQFF. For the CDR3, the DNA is TGCGCCAGCAGTTACCGCACTAGCGGGAGGGCTGGTGAGCAGTTCTTC. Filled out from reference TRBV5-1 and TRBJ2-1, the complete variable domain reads KAGVTQTPRYLIKTRGQQVTLSCSPISGHRSVSWYQQTPGQGLQFLFEYFSETQRNKGNFPGRFSGRQFSNSRSEMNVSTLELGDSALYLCASSYRTSGRAGEQFFGPGTRLTVL.

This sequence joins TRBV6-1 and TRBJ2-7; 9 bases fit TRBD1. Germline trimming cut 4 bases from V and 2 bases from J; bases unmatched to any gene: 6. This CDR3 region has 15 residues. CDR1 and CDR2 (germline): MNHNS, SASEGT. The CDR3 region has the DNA TGTGCCAGCAGTGTGGACAGGGGCCAAGCCTACGAGCAGTACTTC. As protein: CASSVDRGQAYEQYF.

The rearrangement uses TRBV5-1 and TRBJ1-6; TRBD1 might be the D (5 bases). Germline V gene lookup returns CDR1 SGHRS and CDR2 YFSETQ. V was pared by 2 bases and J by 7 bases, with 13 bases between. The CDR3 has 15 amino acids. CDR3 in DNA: TGCGCCAGCAGCTTAACTCCGGGGGGGAATTCACCCCTCCACTTT. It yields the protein CASSLTPGGNSPLHF.

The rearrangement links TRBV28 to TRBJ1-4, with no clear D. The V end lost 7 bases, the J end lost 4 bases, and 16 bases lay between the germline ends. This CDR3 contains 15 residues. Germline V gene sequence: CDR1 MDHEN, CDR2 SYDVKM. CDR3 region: CASKRNTDFNEKLFF. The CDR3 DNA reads TGTGCCAGCAAGCGGAACACCGACTTTAATGAAAAACTGTTTTTT.

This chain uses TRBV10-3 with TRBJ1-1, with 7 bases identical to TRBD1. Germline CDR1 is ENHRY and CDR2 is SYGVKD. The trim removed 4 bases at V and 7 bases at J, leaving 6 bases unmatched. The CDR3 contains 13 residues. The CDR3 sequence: CAISATGTSEAFF. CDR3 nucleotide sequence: TGTGCCATCAGTGCGACAGGGACCAGTGAAGCTTTCTTT.

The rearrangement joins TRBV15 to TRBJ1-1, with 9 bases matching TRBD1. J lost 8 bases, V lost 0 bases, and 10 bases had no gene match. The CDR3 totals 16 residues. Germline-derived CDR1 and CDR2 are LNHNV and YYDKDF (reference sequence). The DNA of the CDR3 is TGTGCCACCAGCAGAGACCGAAGAAGGACAGGGGCCGAAGCTTTCTTT. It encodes CATSRDRRRTGAEAFF.

CDR3: CASSLEGEVTVRNTEAFF. The CDR3 DNA is TGCGCCAGCAGCTTGGAAGGAGAGGTGACTGTAAGGAACACTGAAGCTTTCTTT. The V gene is TRBV5-1, the J gene TRBJ1-1; D remains unclear. Per germline, CDR1 SGHRS and CDR2 YFSETQ. V lost 0 bases and J lost 1, with 19 bases in between. The CDR3 is 18 amino acids.